This passage covers 31 T cell receptor beta chains from one sample sequenced in a study of identical twins. TCRdb fed the 5' RACE reads into MiXCR, producing one record per CDR3 protein. The repertoire holds 1,800,000 or so distinct CDR3 sequences, with around 33% as singletons. The sequenced sample was cord blood. Receptor source: a newborn girl in good health.

A few counts support this clonotype. The chain uses TRBV28 and TRBJ2-5; the D gene could be TRBD1 or TRBD2 (5 bases each). Germline V CDR1 and CDR2: MDHEN, SYDVKM. The CDR3 sequence is 13 residues long. Trimming removed 6 bases at V and 3 bases at J, with 11 bases between. In DNA, the CDR3 is TGTGCCAGCAGCGGGGCAGTGAAAGAGACCCAGTACTTC. Protein: CASSGAVKETQYF.

The chain links TRBV5-6 to TRBJ2-2, with 12 bases fitting TRBD1. With 4 bases clipped from V and 7 bases from J, the junction kept 5 bases outside the gene matches. The CDR3 has 15 amino acids. Germline lookup yields CDR1 SGHDT and CDR2 YYEEEE. The DNA for the CDR3 is TGTGCCAGCAGCCCGGGACAGGGGGCATACGGGGAGCTGTTTTTT. This sequence encodes CASSPGQGAYGELFF.

This clonotype was picked up a small number of times. The chain recombines TRBV7-2 with TRBJ2-7; TRBD2 aligns across 9 bases. The V gene end was trimmed by 7 bases and the J gene end by 0 bases; junction bases not matched to a gene: 7. Germline loops: CDR1 SGHTA, CDR2 FQGNSA. The CDR3 extends over 15 amino acids. The CDR3 DNA is TGTGCCAGCAACAAGATTAGCGGGAGCTCCTACGAGCAGTACTTC. Its translation is CASNKISGSSYEQYF.

V is TRBV5-1 and J is TRBJ1-6; no firm D call. V was trimmed by 0 bases and J by 4 bases, leaving 14 bases between them. The CDR3 spans 17 residues. Germline loops: CDR1 SGHRS, CDR2 YFSETQ. The CDR3 DNA follows: TGCGCCAGCAGCTTGGTTCCGGGGAGCGCATATAATTCACCCCTCCACTTT. Encoded protein: CASSLVPGSAYNSPLHF.

The J gene is TRBJ1-1, the V gene TRBV5-1; D not certain. Germline V CDR1 and CDR2: SGHRS, YFSETQ. V gave up 0 bases and J gave up 4 bases, with 7 bases separating them. The length of the CDR3 is 13 residues. In DNA, the CDR3 is TGCGCCAGCAGCTTGGTATTTGGCACTGAAGCTTTCTTT. Translation gives CASSLVFGTEAFF.

This chain uses TRBV28 with TRBJ1-2, with a tentative D call TRBD1 (6 bases). The CDR3 totals 14 residues. Trimming stripped 6 bases from V and 4 bases from J, with 15 bases between. Per the germline V gene, CDR1 is MDHEN and CDR2 is SYDVKM. CDR3: CASRHLTGFYGYTF. For the CDR3, the DNA is TGTGCCAGCAGACACCTGACAGGTTTCTATGGCTACACCTTC.

The gene calls are TRBV20-1 and TRBJ2-1, with D uncertain. Germline lookup yields CDR1 DFQATT and CDR2 SNEGSKA (reference sequence). The CDR3 is 13 residues long. The V and J ends lost 1 base and 4 bases respectively, with 8 bases between them. CDR3 sequence: CSARVNRYNEQFF. The CDR3 coding sequence is TGCAGTGCTAGAGTAAACCGGTACAATGAGCAGTTCTTC.

This rearrangement joins TRBV10-3 to TRBJ2-4; a possible D gene is TRBD2 (6 bases). The CDR3 is 15 amino acids. The germline V and J ends were trimmed by 6 bases and 1 base, with 13 bases remaining between them. In germline, CDR1 is ENHRY, CDR2 SYGVKD. Written as DNA, the CDR3 is TGTGCCATCAGGGAGGGGCCGGGGGCCAAAAACATTCAGTACTTC. Amino acids: CAIREGPGAKNIQYF.

This clonotype occurred many times. The chain joins TRBV7-2 to TRBJ2-3, with D unclear. Trimming cost V 3 bases and J 0 bases, with 7 bases left between them. The germline CDR1 and CDR2 sequences are SGHTA and FQGNSA. This CDR3 contains 14 residues. Written as DNA, the CDR3 is TGTGCCAGCAGCTTGTCTTTTAGCACAGATACGCAGTATTTT. This translates into CASSLSFSTDTQYF.

V gene TRBV12-3 or TRBV12-4 combines with J gene TRBJ1-1; D gene ambiguous. Trimming cost V 3 bases and J 0 bases, with 11 bases left between them. There are 15 residues in the CDR3. CDR3: CASSFGDQMNTEAFF. CDR3 sequence (DNA): TGTGCCAGCAGTTTTGGGGATCAAATGAACACTGAAGCTTTCTTT.

The rearrangement links TRBV7-2 to TRBJ1-1; possible D gene TRBD1, 5 bases. Germline V gives CDR1 SGHTA, CDR2 FQGNSA. CDR3 length equals 15 residues. V gave up 1 base and J gave up 5 bases, with 14 bases separating them. The CDR3 reads CASSLVSRVGTEAFF. The DNA of the CDR3 is TGTGCCAGCAGCTTAGTGAGCAGGGTGGGAACTGAAGCTTTCTTT.

The V and J genes are TRBV6-1 and TRBJ2-5; 7 nucleotides align to TRBD2. This CDR3 is 12 amino acids long. Per germline, CDR1 MNHNS and CDR2 SASEGT. The ends lost 8 bases at V and 5 bases at J; junction bases unmatched: 5. The CDR3 sequence: CASWTRRETQYF. The CDR3, as DNA: TGTGCCAGCTGGACTAGGAGGGAGACCCAGTACTTC.

The V call is TRBV2, the J call TRBJ2-7; no definite D call. CDR1 is SNHLY, CDR2 FYNNEI, per germline. This CDR3 region has 17 residues. Trimming removed 0 bases at V and 2 bases at J, with 17 bases between. CDR3 sequence reads: CASSEALISQAPYEQYF. The CDR3 DNA follows: TGTGCCAGCAGTGAAGCCCTGATTTCCCAGGCCCCCTACGAGCAGTACTTC.

A few counts support this clonotype. The chain links TRBV6-1 to TRBJ2-7; 10 bases match TRBD1. Trimming at V came to 8 bases and at J to 3 bases, leaving 10 bases not matched to a gene. Germline V lookup: CDR1 MNHNS, CDR2 SASEGT. The CDR3 runs to 15 residues. Here the CDR3 DNA reads TGTGCCAGCTCCTTCGGGACAGGGGTCTTCTACGAGCAGTACTTC. Protein: CASSFGTGVFYEQYF.

This clonotype showed up many times. The chain has TRBV7-9 and TRBJ2-1; D ambiguous. Germline CDR1 is SEHNR and CDR2 is FQNEAQ (reference sequence). V lost 7 bases and J 3 bases, leaving 7 bases between the germline ends. The CDR3 runs 12 residues. CDR3 nucleotide sequence: TGTGCCAGCATTACTCTCTACAATGAGCAGTTCTTC. It yields the protein CASITLYNEQFF.

The rearrangement uses TRBV27 and TRBJ1-5; D uncertain. The CDR3 consists of 14 residues. Trimming pared 8 bases from V and 5 bases from J, leaving 16 bases between. Germline lookup yields CDR1 MNHEY and CDR2 SMNVEV (reference sequence). The CDR3 nucleotides are TGTGCCAGCCGTCCAACCCCGGAAGATCAGCCCCAGCATTTT. As protein: CASRPTPEDQPQHF.

This chain uses TRBV28 with TRBJ1-6; TRBD1 aligns across 9 bases. V lost 2 bases and J lost 10; bases outside the gene matches: 6. This CDR3 comprises 15 residues. Germline-derived CDR1 and CDR2 are MDHEN and SYDVKM. CDR3 coding DNA: TGTGCCAGCAGTTTACCCGGGACAGGGAGGTCACCCCTCCACTTT. This codes for CASSLPGTGRSPLHF. Combining the CDR3 with reference TRBV28 and TRBJ1-6 gives the whole variable domain DVKVTQSSRYLVKRTGEKVFLECVQDMDHENMFWYRQDPGLGLRLIYFSYDVKMKEKGDIPEGYSVSREKKERFSLILESASTNQTSMYLCASSLPGTGRSPLHFGNGTRLTVT.

This clonotype has a handful of counts. This rearrangement joins TRBV20-1 to TRBJ2-1, with 9 bases aligning to TRBD2. J lost 0 bases, V lost 6 bases, and 6 bases had no gene match. Germline V CDR1 and CDR2: DFQATT, SNEGSKA (reference sequence). The CDR3 loop spans 15 amino acids. CDR3 region: CSARLAGFSYNEQFF. DNA of the CDR3: TGCAGTGCCCGCCTAGCGGGATTCTCCTACAATGAGCAGTTCTTC.

This clonotype has ten or more counts. The J gene is TRBJ2-5, the V gene TRBV2, with D unclear. The CDR3 totals 10 residues. The ends were cut back, 7 bases at V and 8 bases at J, with 8 bases in the middle. Germline V lookup: CDR1 SNHLY, CDR2 FYNNEI. CDR3 amino acids: CASTAATQYF. The CDR3 bases are TGTGCCAGCACCGCGGCCACCCAGTACTTC. The entire variable domain, with the rest obtained from reference TRBV2 and TRBJ2-5, is as follows: EPEVTQTPSHQVTQMGQEVILRCVPISNHLYFYWYRQILGQKVEFLVSFYNNEISEKSEIFDDQFSVERPDGSNFTLKIRSTKLEDSAMYFCASTAATQYFGPGTRLLVL.

In its sample, this clonotype was seen a few times. Here the CDR3 DNA reads TGTGCCAGCAGTGACTCGTTAAAGGGAGATACGCAGTATTTT. Protein product: CASSDSLKGDTQYF. This chain joins TRBV6-4 and TRBJ2-3; unclear D gene. V lost 0 bases and J 5 bases, leaving 9 bases between the germline ends. CDR1 and CDR2 (germline): MRHNA, SNTAGT. The CDR3 extends over 14 amino acids.

About this clonotype itself: It may be a read error: a sequence one base away is much more abundant. The gene calls are TRBV12-3 or TRBV12-4 and TRBJ2-1; D call uncertain. CDR3 length: 14 residues. Trimming left V 6 bases short and J 10 bases short, with 19 bases between. CDR3 residues: CASSIGHASYEQFF. The CDR3 nucleotides read TGTGCCAGCAGCATCGGGCACGCATCCTACGAGCAGTTCTTC.

The gene calls are TRBV5-1 and TRBJ2-2, with unresolved D. The length of the CDR3 is 14 residues. V was cut by 0 bases and J by 7 bases, with 10 bases left in between. Germline V lookup: CDR1 SGHRS, CDR2 YFSETQ. CDR3 in DNA: TGCGCCAGCAGCTTGGGGCTAAGGGACGGGGAGCTGTTTTTT. Its protein is CASSLGLRDGELFF.

Only a few counts were recorded for this clonotype. The rearrangement links TRBV29-1 to TRBJ2-1; D perhaps matches TRBD2 (5 bases). The last part of the DNA fits TRBJ2-7 better; the J call may be wrong. The CDR3 has 15 amino acids. Germline CDR1 SQVTM, CDR2 ANQGSEA. This chain's CDR3 is CSVEDGSISYNEQYF. Here the CDR3 DNA reads TGCAGCGTTGAAGATGGGAGTATCTCCTACAATGAGCAGTACTTC.

The rearrangement joins TRBV20-1 to TRBJ2-1; no reliable D call. CDR3 size: 14 residues. Germline loops: CDR1 DFQATT, CDR2 SNEGSKA (reference sequence). Trimming stripped 1 base from V and 4 bases from J, with 11 bases between. As DNA, the CDR3 is TGCAGTGCTAGAGCGGTGGTGGGTTACAATGAGCAGTTCTTC. Translating it yields CSARAVVGYNEQFF.

There are many counts of this clonotype. The chain carries TRBV10-3 and TRBJ2-3; the D is unclear. The V end was cut by 0 bases, the J end by 5 bases, with 9 bases between. Germline CDR1 reads ENHRY; CDR2 reads SYGVKD. The CDR3 is made up of 14 amino acids. CDR3 coding DNA: TGTGCCATCAGTGAGTCGACCAAGCGAGATACGCAGTATTTT. Translated: CAISESTKRDTQYF.

This clonotype was seen more than once but under ten times. The rearrangement links TRBV28 to TRBJ2-5, with unresolved D. The V end lost 8 bases, the J end lost 2 bases, and 9 bases lay between the germline ends. Germline CDR1 MDHEN, CDR2 SYDVKM. The CDR3 is made up of 12 amino acids. The CDR3 DNA follows: TGTGCCAGCGGGAACGGACAAGAGACCCAGTACTTC. Its protein is CASGNGQETQYF.

The table lists this clonotype with many counts. The V call is TRBV28, the J call TRBJ2-3; D remains ambiguous. Germline lookup yields CDR1 MDHEN and CDR2 SYDVKM. Trimming took 2 bases from V and 2 from J, leaving 8 bases between them. The length of the CDR3 is 14 residues. CDR3 in DNA: TGTGCCAGCAGTTTAGAGGCAGTCACAGATACGCAGTATTTT. Residues: CASSLEAVTDTQYF.

V is TRBV5-1 and J is TRBJ2-3; the match to TRBD2 covers 10 bases. The V and J ends lost 4 bases and 4 bases, in that order; junction bases with no gene match: 6. CDR1 and CDR2 (germline): SGHRS, YFSETQ. The CDR3 is made up of 15 amino acids. As DNA, the CDR3 is TGCGCCAGCAGCATAAAGCGGGGGGGCCCAGATACGCAGTATTTT. It specifies CASSIKRGGPDTQYF. Looking up the rest from reference TRBV5-1 and TRBJ2-3 gives the full variable domain: KAGVTQTPRYLIKTRGQQVTLSCSPISGHRSVSWYQQTPGQGLQFLFEYFSETQRNKGNFPGRFSGRQFSNSRSEMNVSTLELGDSALYLCASSIKRGGPDTQYFGPGTRLTVL.

This clonotype was counted a few times. This chain connects TRBV10-3 to TRBJ2-5, with 7 bases fitting TRBD1. The germline V gene encodes CDR1 ENHRY and CDR2 SYGVKD. V dropped 2 bases and J dropped 11; count of bases not matched to a gene: 11. There are 14 residues in the CDR3. The CDR3 loop reads CAISEDRERNEQYF. Written as DNA, the CDR3 is TGTGCCATCAGTGAGGACAGGGAGAGGAATGAGCAGTACTTC.

The chain links TRBV4-1 to TRBJ2-5; D is undetermined. Trimming stripped 4 bases from V and 2 bases from J, with 11 bases between. The CDR3 spans 14 residues. Germline-derived CDR1 and CDR2 are MGHRA and YSYEKL. CDR3 protein: CASSRRSLQETQYF. The CDR3 coding sequence is TGCGCCAGCAGCCGTAGGAGCTTACAAGAGACCCAGTACTTC.

This clonotype was recorded a few times. The V call is TRBV25-1, the J call TRBJ2-1; 8 bases fit TRBD2. The V segment lost 4 bases and the J segment 4 bases; nucleotides outside the gene matches: 6. CDR1 and CDR2 (germline): MGHDK, SYGVNS. CDR3 length: 15 residues. CDR3 in amino acids: CASSVKRGGYNEQFF. CDR3 sequence (DNA): TGTGCCAGCAGTGTAAAACGCGGGGGGTACAATGAGCAGTTCTTC.